This T cell receptor beta chain was retrieved from a study of cytomegalovirus exposure and HLA in healthy donors. Findings and caveats of the study: It was 150 to 200 TCR beta chains that were listed as cytomegalovirus-associated.

Sequencing was performed with immunoSEQ multiplex PCR; in TCRdb, only in-frame clones are kept and a portion is missing. The sample shows 200,000 to 300,000 clones, roughly 87% of them seen only once. Notes on this clone: The antigen remains unidentified.

The sample was PBMCs. The TCR was taken from a man younger than 35 in good health and CMV-seropositive.

CDR3 DNA sequence: TGTGCCAGCAGGAGGGACATCTCCTACGAGCAGTACTTC. Its protein product is CASRRDISYEQYF. This chain uses TRBV2 with TRBJ2-7, with a weak D call TRBD1 (6 bases). The CDR3 covers 13 residues. V lost 6 bases, J lost 0 bases, and 9 bases lay in between. Germline V CDR1 and CDR2: SNHLY, FYNNEI.